This entry lists 24 T cell receptor beta chains sequenced from one sample in a study of blood T cell repertoires in COVID-19. Only in-frame clones appear in the TCRdb table, and some are missing; sequencing was by immunoSEQ multiplex PCR. Of fewer than 250,000 clones listed, 70% to 90% were seen once; the top ten hold roughly 0.91%. Sequenced sample: peripheral blood. These receptor sequences come from a man in his sixties with COVID-19, enrolled during active disease.

This chain links TRBV18 with TRBJ2-5, with a possible D match to TRBD2 (6 bases). The CDR3 has 16 residues. V lost 5 bases, J lost 1 base, and 17 bases lay in between. In germline, CDR1 is KGHSH, CDR2 LQKENI. CDR3 DNA sequence: TGTGCCAGCTCATCCCGGGCCCAGGGAGGCCAAGAGACCCAGTACTTC. This translates into CASSSRAQGGQETQYF.

The genes are TRBV18 and TRBJ1-2; a weak D match, TRBD1 (5 bases). With 5 bases removed from V and 8 bases from J, the gap between germline ends came to 12 bases. The germline V gene has CDR1 KGHSH and CDR2 LQKENI. The CDR3 loop spans 12 amino acids. Here the CDR3 reads CASSGGESGYTF. The CDR3 coding sequence is TGTGCCAGCTCAGGAGGGGAATCCGGCTACACCTTC.

The chain recombines TRBV7-2 with TRBJ1-2; tentative D call: TRBD1 (6 bases). Looked up from germline, CDR1 is SGHTA and CDR2 is FQGNSA. V was cut by 2 bases and J by 5 bases, with 18 bases left in between. The CDR3 has 16 amino acids. The CDR3 region is CASSLFKGTSGYGYTF. The CDR3 DNA sequence: TGTGCCAGCAGCTTATTTAAGGGGACATCTGGTTATGGCTACACCTTC.

This clone was picked up one time. The same CDR3 arises from other DNA sequences in this sample as well. This rearrangement joins TRBV6-1 to TRBJ1-2; 7 bases match TRBD1. CDR1 MNHNS and CDR2 SASEGT come from the germline V gene. This CDR3 contains 14 residues. Losses at the gene ends were 3 bases for V and 2 bases for J; bases not matched to a gene: 3. CDR3 DNA: TGTGCCAGCAGTGAGGGGACAGCAAACTATGGCTACACCTTC. Encoded protein: CASSEGTANYGYTF.

The chain carries TRBV18 and TRBJ1-5; TRBD1 is a possible D gene (6 bases). V was pared by 5 bases and J by 6 bases, with 14 bases between. CDR3 length equals 14 residues. Germline V gives CDR1 KGHSH, CDR2 LQKENI. The CDR3 bases are TGTGCCAGCTCAATGGGGGCGGCGGGTCAGCCCCAGCATTTT. Its protein is CASSMGAAGQPQHF.

This clone was seen only once. V usage is TRBV19 and J usage is TRBJ1-2; 10 bases map to TRBD1. Germline-derived CDR1 and CDR2 are LNHDA and SQIVND (reference sequence). CDR3 length equals 16 residues. The V segment lost 5 bases and the J segment 4 bases; nucleotides outside the gene matches: 10. The chain's CDR3 is CASSSNDRGHFYGYTF. DNA for the CDR3: TGTGCCAGTAGTTCTAACGACAGGGGGCACTTCTATGGCTACACCTTC.

This clone was recorded at least ten times. The chain employs TRBV3-1 (or the pseudogene TRBV3-2) and TRBJ1-2, with 7 bases lining up with TRBD1. V lost 8 bases, J lost 7 bases, and 7 bases stayed unmatched. The CDR3 has 12 amino acids. The germline CDR1 and CDR2 sequences are LGHDT and YNNKEL (reference sequence). CDR3 protein: CASAGGSPGYTF. The CDR3 coding sequence is TGTGCCAGCGCAGGGGGTTCCCCTGGCTACACCTTC.

This clone has only a few counts. The CDR3 coding sequence is TGTGCCAGCAGCTTGCGGGAGTTGGACTACGAGCAGTACTTC. This translates into CASSLRELDYEQYF. J is TRBJ2-7 and V is TRBV5-4; D is possibly TRBD2 (6 bases). Trimming took off 1 base at V and 3 bases at J, with 11 bases between the two ends. The CDR3 is 14 amino acids. CDR1 is SGHNT, CDR2 YYREEE, per germline (reference sequence).

V and J are TRBV6-2 or TRBV6-3 and TRBJ1-1, with a weak D call TRBD1 (5 bases). CDR1 and CDR2 from the germline V gene are MNHEY and SVGEGT. Deletions cut 2 bases from V and 7 bases from J, with 23 bases between. The CDR3 loop spans 17 amino acids. The CDR3 bases are TGTGCCAGCAGTTACGTTGGAAGGGGCCGAAACAAAGATGAAGCTTTCTTT. Its translation is CASSYVGRGRNKDEAFF.

This chain links TRBV20-1 with TRBJ2-1; 12 nucleotides line up with TRBD2. Looked up from germline, CDR1 is DFQATT and CDR2 is SNEGSKA (reference sequence). Losses at the gene ends were 3 bases for V and 5 bases for J; bases not matched to a gene: 5. This CDR3 has 15 amino acids. The CDR3 region has the DNA TGCAGTGCTAGTTCTAGCGGGAGGGGGAACAATGAGCAGTTCTTC. It codes for CSASSSGRGNNEQFF.

The chain links TRBV7-2 to TRBJ1-1; D unclear. Trimming shortened V by 6 bases and J by 3 bases, and 14 bases separated the two germline ends. CDR1 and CDR2 from the germline V gene are SGHTA and FQGNSA. There are 14 residues in the CDR3. CDR3 loop: CASSLSSRDTEAFF. The CDR3, as DNA: TGTGCCAGCAGTCTTTCTTCCCGGGACACTGAAGCTTTCTTT.

The chain recombines TRBV9 with TRBJ1-3; 7 positions agree with TRBD1. Germline lookup yields CDR1 SGDLS and CDR2 YYNGEE. The CDR3 length is 16 residues. V lost 3 bases and J lost 0; bases outside the gene matches: 6. The DNA for the CDR3 is TGTGCCAGCAGCGGAATGGGACAGAGCTCTGGAAACACCATATATTTT. Translated, it gives CASSGMGQSSGNTIYF.

This chain uses TRBV10-3 with TRBJ1-6, with 7 nucleotides matching TRBD1. CDR3 length equals 18 residues. CDR1 is ENHRY, CDR2 SYGVKD, per germline. V dropped 6 bases and J dropped 0; count of bases not matched to a gene: 11. CDR3 DNA sequence: TGTGCCATCAGGACTGGGACAGCTTCTAGCTCCTATAATTCACCCCTCCACTTT. Amino acid sequence: CAIRTGTASSSYNSPLHF.

This sequence joins TRBV9 and TRBJ1-1; 7 bases fit TRBD1. CDR1 and CDR2 (germline): SGDLS, YYNGEE. The CDR3 has 12 amino acids. The V gene end was trimmed by 3 bases and the J gene end by 6 bases; junction bases not matched to a gene: 2. The CDR3 region has the DNA TGTGCCAGCAGCGCCGGGACAGCTGAAGCTTTCTTT. Amino acid sequence: CASSAGTAEAFF.

The chain links TRBV6-2 or TRBV6-3 to TRBJ1-5, with D possibly matching TRBD1 (5 bases). The germline V gene encodes CDR1 MNHEY and CDR2 SVGEGT. The CDR3 contains 15 residues. The germline V and J ends were trimmed by 0 bases and 4 bases, with 10 bases remaining between them. The CDR3 bases are TGTGCCAGCAGTTACTCGCAGGAGGGGAATCAGCCCCAGCATTTT. Encoded protein: CASSYSQEGNQPQHF.

The chain carries TRBV12-3 or TRBV12-4 and TRBJ1-2; 8 bases fit TRBD1. The V segment lost 5 bases and the J segment 5 bases; nucleotides outside the gene matches: 4. The CDR3 is made up of 13 amino acids. The CDR3 DNA reads TGTGCCAGCAGTCGGGACAGGCGATATGGCTACACCTTC. It encodes CASSRDRRYGYTF.

The chain joins TRBV20-1 to TRBJ2-7; 7 bases fit TRBD2. Germline-derived CDR1 and CDR2 are DFQATT and SNEGSKA (reference sequence). The CDR3 runs to 16 residues. The V segment lost 3 bases and the J segment 2 bases; nucleotides outside the gene matches: 13. This chain's CDR3 is CSASGPGGALPYEQYF. The CDR3 DNA reads as TGCAGTGCTAGTGGTCCGGGGGGAGCGTTACCCTACGAGCAGTACTTC.

The V gene is TRBV30, the J gene TRBJ1-1; a weak D match, TRBD1 (5 bases). The germline V gene encodes CDR1 GTSNPN and CDR2 SVGIG (reference sequence). V lost 7 bases, J lost 0 bases, and 12 bases lay in between. The CDR3 contains 13 residues. The CDR3 nucleotides are TGTGCCTTGACAGCTTTTATGAACACTGAAGCTTTCTTT. Translation: CALTAFMNTEAFF. Full variable domain (remainder filled in from reference TRBV30 and TRBJ1-1): SQTIHQWPATLVQPVGSPLSLECTVEGTSNPNLYWYRQAAGRGLQLLFYSVGIGQISSEVPQNLSASRPQDRQFILSSKKLLLSDSGFYLCALTAFMNTEAFFGQGTRLTVV.

This chain connects TRBV5-1 to TRBJ1-6; D gene unclear. With 2 bases removed from V and 8 bases from J, the gap between germline ends came to 11 bases. Germline lookup yields CDR1 SGHRS and CDR2 YFSETQ. This CDR3 comprises 14 residues. This chain's CDR3 is CASSLRDIYSPLHF. The CDR3 nucleotides are TGCGCCAGCAGCTTACGAGACATCTATTCACCCCTCCACTTT.

The chain recombines TRBV18 with TRBJ2-7, with 11 bases identical to TRBD1. The CDR3 runs to 15 residues. Trimming at V came to 5 bases and at J to 3 bases, leaving 6 bases not matched to a gene. Germline values: CDR1 KGHSH, CDR2 LQKENI. The CDR3 protein is CASSAGGTGGYEQYF. CDR3 DNA: TGTGCCAGCTCAGCCGGGGGGACAGGGGGCTACGAGCAGTACTTC. The full variable domain, rest sourced from reference TRBV18 and TRBJ2-7, is NAGVMQNPRHLVRRRGQEARLRCSPMKGHSHVYWYRQLPEEGLKFMVYLQKENIIDESGMPKERFSAEFPKEGPSILRIQQVVRGDSAAYFCASSAGGTGGYEQYFGPGTRLTVT.

This chain uses TRBV3-1 (or the pseudogene TRBV3-2) with TRBJ2-3; 7 bases match TRBD2. The CDR3 is made up of 13 amino acids. Germline CDR1 LGHDT, CDR2 YNNKEL (reference sequence). V lost 5 bases and J lost 13; bases outside the gene matches: 12. CDR3 in amino acids: CASSYRGGGPKYF. The DNA for the CDR3 is TGTGCCAGCAGCTATCGTGGGGGAGGGCCAAAGTATTTT.

CDR3 nucleotide sequence: TGTGCCAGCAGCTTGGAGGTCAGCGAGCAGTACTTC. It codes for CASSLEVSEQYF. V usage is TRBV7-9 and J usage is TRBJ2-7, with D perhaps TRBD2 (5 bases). V was cut by 3 bases and J by 6 bases, with 9 bases left in between. Germline V gives CDR1 SEHNR, CDR2 FQNEAQ (reference sequence). This CDR3 is built from 12 residues.

The chain recombines TRBV6-5 with TRBJ1-2; D unresolved. The CDR3 consists of 15 residues. Germline CDR1 and CDR2: MNHEY and SVGAGI. V was clipped by 0 bases and J by 0 bases, with 8 bases between them. CDR3 protein: CASSYSVDSNYGYTF. CDR3 nucleotide sequence: TGTGCCAGCAGTTACTCGGTAGATTCTAACTATGGCTACACCTTC.

The V gene is TRBV5-1, the J gene TRBJ2-7, with 13 bases matching TRBD2. V lost 4 bases and J lost 1; bases outside the gene matches: 5. Germline-derived CDR1 and CDR2 are SGHRS and YFSETQ. The CDR3 covers 16 residues. The CDR3 region has the DNA TGCGCCAGCAGCCACGGACTAGCGGGAGTTTCCTACGAGCAGTACTTC. It codes for CASSHGLAGVSYEQYF.